This T cell receptor (beta chain) was recovered during a study of blood T cell repertoires in COVID-19. Study at large: Some COVID-19 samples were acute and others convalescent; all came from the United States, Italy and Spain. PBMCs, B-cell-depleted T cells, or T cells provided the cDNA or gDNA that made up the material.

Seattle patients were enrolled during active infection and followed longitudinally. Original analysis: How many nucleated cells were present was estimated from reference gene primer amplification. Assay: immunoSEQ multiplex PCR; the TCRdb copy retains only in-frame clones and omits some. V and J calls plus clone size are reproduced from that table; the DNA served to infer D and trimming. The sample has roughly 150,000 clones; around nine tenths are singletons. Germline CDR1 and CDR2: LNHDA and SQIVND (reference sequence). Trimming took 4 bases from V and 4 from J; bases not matched to a gene: 4. This CDR3 comprises 14 residues.

The gene calls are TRBV19 and TRBJ2-7; 10 nucleotides align to TRBD1. The source is an elderly woman with COVID-19, enrolled during active disease. The sequencing sample was made of peripheral blood. CDR3 nucleotides: TGTGCCAGTAGTAACCCGGGACAGGGGTACGAGCAGTACTTC. Translated: CASSNPGQGYEQYF.